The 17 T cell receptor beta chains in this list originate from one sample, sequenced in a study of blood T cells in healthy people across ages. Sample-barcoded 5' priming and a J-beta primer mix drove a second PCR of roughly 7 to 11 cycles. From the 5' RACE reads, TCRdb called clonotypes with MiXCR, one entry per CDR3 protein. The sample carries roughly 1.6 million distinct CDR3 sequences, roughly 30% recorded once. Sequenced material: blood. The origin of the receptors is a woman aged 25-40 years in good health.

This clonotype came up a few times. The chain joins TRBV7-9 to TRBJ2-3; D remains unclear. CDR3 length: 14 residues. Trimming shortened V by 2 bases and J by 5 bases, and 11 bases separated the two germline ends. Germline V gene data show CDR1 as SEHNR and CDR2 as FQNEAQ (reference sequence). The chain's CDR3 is CASSLQAAIDTQYF. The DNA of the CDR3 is TGTGCCAGCAGCTTACAAGCTGCCATAGATACGCAGTATTTT.

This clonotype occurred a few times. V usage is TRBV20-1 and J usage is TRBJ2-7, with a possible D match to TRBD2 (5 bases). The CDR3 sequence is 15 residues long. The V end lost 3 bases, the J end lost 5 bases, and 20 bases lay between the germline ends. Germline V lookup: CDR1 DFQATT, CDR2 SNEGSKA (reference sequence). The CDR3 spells CSARRRAGVRDEQYF. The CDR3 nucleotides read TGCAGTGCTAGGAGACGAGCCGGGGTTAGGGACGAGCAGTACTTC.

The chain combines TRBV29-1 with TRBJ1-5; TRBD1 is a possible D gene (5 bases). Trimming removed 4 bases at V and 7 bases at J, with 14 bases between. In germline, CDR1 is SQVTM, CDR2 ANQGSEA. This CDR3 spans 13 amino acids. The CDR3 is CSVAEQGGQPQHF. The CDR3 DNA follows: TGCAGCGTTGCAGAGCAGGGAGGGCAGCCCCAGCATTTT.

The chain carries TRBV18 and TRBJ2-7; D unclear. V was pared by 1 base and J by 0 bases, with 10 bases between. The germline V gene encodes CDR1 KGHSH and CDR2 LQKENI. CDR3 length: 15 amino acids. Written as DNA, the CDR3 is TGTGCCAGCTCACCACGACGTATCAGCTCCTACGAGCAGTACTTC. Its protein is CASSPRRISSYEQYF.

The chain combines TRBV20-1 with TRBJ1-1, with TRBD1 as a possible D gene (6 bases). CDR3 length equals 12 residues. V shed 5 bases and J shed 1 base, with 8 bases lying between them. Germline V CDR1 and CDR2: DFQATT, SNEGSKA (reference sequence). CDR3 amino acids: CSAWDTNTEAFF. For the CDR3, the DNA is TGCAGTGCTTGGGACACGAACACTGAAGCTTTCTTT.

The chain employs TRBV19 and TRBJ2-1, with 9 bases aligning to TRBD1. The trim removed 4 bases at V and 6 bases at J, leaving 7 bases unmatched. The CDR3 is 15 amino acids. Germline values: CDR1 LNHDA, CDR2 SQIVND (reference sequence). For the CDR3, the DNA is TGTGCCAGTAGTAGGGGACAGGGTCGATCCAATGAGCAGTTCTTC. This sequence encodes CASSRGQGRSNEQFF.

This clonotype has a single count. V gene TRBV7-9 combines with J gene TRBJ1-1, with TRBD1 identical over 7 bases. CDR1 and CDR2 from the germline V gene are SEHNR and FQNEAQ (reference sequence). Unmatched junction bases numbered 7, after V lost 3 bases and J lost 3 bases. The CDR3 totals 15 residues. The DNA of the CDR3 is TGTGCCAGCAGCTTTCCAGGGGGGCTGGACACTGAAGCTTTCTTT. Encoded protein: CASSFPGGLDTEAFF.

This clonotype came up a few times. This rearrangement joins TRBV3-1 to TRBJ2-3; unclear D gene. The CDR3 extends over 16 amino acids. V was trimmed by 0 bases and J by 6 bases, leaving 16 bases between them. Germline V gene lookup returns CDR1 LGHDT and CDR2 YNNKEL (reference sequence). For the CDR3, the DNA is TGTGCCAGCAGCCAAGACTTGACTCCGCGACCCGATACGCAGTATTTT. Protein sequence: CASSQDLTPRPDTQYF.

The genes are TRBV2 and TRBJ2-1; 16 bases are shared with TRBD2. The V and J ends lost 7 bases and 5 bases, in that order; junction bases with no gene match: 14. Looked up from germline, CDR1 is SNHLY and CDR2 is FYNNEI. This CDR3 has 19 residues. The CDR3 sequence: CASTRQLYGTSGRDNEQFF. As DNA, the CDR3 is TGTGCCAGCACAAGACAACTATACGGGACTAGCGGGAGGGACAATGAGCAGTTCTTC.

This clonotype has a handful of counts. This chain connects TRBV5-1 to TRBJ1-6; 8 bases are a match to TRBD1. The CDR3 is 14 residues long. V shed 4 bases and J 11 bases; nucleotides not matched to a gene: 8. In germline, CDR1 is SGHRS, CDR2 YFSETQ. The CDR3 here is CASSRGQGGTPLHF. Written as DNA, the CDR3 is TGCGCCAGCAGCCGCGGACAGGGAGGGACACCCCTCCACTTT.

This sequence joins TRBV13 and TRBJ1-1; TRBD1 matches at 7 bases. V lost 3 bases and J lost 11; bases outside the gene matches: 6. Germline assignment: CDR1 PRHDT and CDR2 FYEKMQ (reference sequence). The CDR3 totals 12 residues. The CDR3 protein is CASSFRQGVAFF. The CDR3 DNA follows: TGTGCCAGCAGCTTCCGACAGGGTGTGGCTTTCTTT.

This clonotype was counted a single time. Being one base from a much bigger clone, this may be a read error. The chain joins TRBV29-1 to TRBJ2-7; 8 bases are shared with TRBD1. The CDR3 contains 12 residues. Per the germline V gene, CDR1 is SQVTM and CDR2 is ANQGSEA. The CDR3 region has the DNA TGCGGCGCCGGACAGGGTTACTACGAGCAGTACTTC. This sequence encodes CGAGQGYYEQYF.

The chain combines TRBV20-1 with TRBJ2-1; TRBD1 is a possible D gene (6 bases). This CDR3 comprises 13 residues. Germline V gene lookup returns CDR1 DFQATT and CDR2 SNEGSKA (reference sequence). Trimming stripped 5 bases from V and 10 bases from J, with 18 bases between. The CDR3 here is CSADPPERGEQFF. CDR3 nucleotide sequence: TGCAGTGCTGATCCGCCCGAGAGGGGGGAGCAGTTCTTC.

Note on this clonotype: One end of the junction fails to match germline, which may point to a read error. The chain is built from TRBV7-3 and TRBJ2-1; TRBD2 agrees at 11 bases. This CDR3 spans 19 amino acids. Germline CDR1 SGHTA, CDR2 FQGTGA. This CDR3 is CASSPRKTSGAITYSEQFF. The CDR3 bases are TGTGCCAGCAGCCCTCGTAAGACTAGCGGGGCAATTACCTACAGTGAGCAGTTCTTC.

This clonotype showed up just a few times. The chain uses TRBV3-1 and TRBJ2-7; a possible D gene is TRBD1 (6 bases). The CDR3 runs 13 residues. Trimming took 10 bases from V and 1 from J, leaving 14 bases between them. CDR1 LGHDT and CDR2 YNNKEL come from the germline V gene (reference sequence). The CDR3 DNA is TGTGCCATTTCGACAGGTGCGTCCTACGAGCAGTACTTC. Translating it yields CAISTGASYEQYF.

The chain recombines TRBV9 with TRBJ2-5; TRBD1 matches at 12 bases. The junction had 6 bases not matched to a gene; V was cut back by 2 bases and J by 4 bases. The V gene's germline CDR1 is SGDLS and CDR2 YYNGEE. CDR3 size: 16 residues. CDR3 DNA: TGTGCCAGCAGCGTCGGGACAGGGGGCATTTTAGAGACCCAGTACTTC. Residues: CASSVGTGGILETQYF.

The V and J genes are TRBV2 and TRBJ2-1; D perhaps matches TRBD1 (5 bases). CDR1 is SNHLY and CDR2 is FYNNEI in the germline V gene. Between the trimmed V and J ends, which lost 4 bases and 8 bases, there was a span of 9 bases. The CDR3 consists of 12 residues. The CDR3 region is CASSAQGHEQFF. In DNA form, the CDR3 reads TGTGCCAGCAGTGCCCAGGGCCATGAGCAGTTCTTC.